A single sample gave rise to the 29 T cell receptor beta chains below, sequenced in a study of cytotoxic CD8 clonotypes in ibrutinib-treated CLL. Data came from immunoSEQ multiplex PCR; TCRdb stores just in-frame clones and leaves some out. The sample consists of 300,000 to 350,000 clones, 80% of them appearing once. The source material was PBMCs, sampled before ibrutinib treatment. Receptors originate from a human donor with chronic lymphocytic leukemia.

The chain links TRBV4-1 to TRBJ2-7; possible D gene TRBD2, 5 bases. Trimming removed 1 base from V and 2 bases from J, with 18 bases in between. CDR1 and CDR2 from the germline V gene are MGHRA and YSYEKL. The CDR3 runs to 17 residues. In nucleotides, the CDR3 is TGCGCCAGCAGCCAAGGCCCCGTCGGCGGGTTCACCTACGAGCAGTACTTC. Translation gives CASSQGPVGGFTYEQYF.

The CDR3 DNA reads TGTGCCAGCAGCTTAGTTGGTCCCGAGACCCAGTACTTC. The encoded protein is CASSLVGPETQYF. This sequence joins TRBV7-2 and TRBJ2-5; the D is unclear. Per the germline V gene, CDR1 is SGHTA and CDR2 is FQGNSA. The CDR3 covers 13 residues. V was clipped by 1 base and J by 5 bases, with 8 bases between them. The whole variable domain, remainder taken from reference TRBV7-2 and TRBJ2-5, is GAGVSQSPSNKVTEKGKDVELRCDPISGHTALYWYRQSLGQGLEFLIYFQGNSAPDKSGLPSDRFSAERTGGSVSTLTIQRTQQEDSAVYLCASSLVGPETQYFGPGTRLLVL.

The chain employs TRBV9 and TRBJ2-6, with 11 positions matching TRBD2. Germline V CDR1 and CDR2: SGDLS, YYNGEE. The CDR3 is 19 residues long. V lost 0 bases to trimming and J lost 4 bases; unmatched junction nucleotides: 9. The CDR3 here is CASSVVGLAGRSGANVLTF. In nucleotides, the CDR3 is TGTGCCAGCAGCGTAGTAGGACTAGCGGGCCGCTCAGGGGCCAACGTCCTGACTTTC.

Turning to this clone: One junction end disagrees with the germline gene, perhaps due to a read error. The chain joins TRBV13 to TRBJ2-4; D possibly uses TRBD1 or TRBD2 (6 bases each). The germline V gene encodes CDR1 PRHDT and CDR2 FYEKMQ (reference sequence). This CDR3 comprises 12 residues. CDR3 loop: CASSLEGGPSLF. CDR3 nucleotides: TGTGCCAGCAGCTTAGAGGGGGGTCCCTCCCTCTTC.

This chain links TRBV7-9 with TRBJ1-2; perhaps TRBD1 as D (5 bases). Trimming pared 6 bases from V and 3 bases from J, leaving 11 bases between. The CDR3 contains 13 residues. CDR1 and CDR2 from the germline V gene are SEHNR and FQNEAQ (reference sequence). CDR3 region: CASSSQGYYGYTF. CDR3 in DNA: TGTGCCAGCAGTTCCCAGGGTTACTATGGCTACACCTTC.

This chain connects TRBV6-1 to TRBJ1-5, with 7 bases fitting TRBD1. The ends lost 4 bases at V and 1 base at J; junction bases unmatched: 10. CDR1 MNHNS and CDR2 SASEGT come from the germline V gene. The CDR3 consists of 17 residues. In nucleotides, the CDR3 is TGTGCCAGCAGTGGCCCTAACAGGGGTTTGAGCAATCAGCCCCAGCATTTT. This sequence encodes CASSGPNRGLSNQPQHF.

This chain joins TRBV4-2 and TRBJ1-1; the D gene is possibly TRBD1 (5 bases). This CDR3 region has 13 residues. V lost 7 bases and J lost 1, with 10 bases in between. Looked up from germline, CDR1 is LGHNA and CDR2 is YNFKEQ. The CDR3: CASTGLQNTEAFF. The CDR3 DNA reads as TGTGCCAGCACGGGACTCCAGAACACTGAAGCTTTCTTT.

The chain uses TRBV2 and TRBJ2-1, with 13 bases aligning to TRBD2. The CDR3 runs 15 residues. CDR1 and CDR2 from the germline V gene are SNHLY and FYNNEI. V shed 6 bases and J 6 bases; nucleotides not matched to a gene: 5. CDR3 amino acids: CASRRTSGSSNEQFF. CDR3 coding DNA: TGTGCCAGCAGAAGGACTAGCGGGAGTTCCAATGAGCAGTTCTTC.

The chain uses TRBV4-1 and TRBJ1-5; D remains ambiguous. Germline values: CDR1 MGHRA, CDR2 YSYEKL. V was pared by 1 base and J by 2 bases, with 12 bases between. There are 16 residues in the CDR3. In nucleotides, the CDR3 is TGCGCCAGCAGCCAAGCCGGTGGGCAAGGCAATCAGCCCCAGCATTTT. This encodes CASSQAGGQGNQPQHF.

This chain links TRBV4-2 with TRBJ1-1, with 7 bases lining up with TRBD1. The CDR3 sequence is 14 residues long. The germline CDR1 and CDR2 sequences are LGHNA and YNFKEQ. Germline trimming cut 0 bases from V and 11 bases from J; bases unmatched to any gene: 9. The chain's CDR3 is CASSQEDRETTAFF. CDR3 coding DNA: TGTGCCAGCAGCCAAGAAGACAGGGAAACCACCGCTTTCTTT.

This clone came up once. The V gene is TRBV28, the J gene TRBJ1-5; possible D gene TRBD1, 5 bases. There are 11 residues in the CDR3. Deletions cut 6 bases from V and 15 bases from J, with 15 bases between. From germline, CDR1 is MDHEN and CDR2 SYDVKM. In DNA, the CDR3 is TGTGCCAGCAGAACTGACAGACCTTGGCATTTT. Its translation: CASRTDRPWHF. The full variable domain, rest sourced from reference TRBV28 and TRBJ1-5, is DVKVTQSSRYLVKRTGEKVFLECVQDMDHENMFWYRQDPGLGLRLIYFSYDVKMKEKGDIPEGYSVSREKKERFSLILESASTNQTSMYLCASRTDRPWHFGDGTRLSIL.

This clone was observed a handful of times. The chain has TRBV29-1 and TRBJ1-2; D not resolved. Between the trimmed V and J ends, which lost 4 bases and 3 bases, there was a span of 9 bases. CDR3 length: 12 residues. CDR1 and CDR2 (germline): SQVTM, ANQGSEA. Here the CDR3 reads CSVVAAHYGYTF. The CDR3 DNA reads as TGCAGCGTTGTGGCTGCTCACTATGGCTACACCTTC.

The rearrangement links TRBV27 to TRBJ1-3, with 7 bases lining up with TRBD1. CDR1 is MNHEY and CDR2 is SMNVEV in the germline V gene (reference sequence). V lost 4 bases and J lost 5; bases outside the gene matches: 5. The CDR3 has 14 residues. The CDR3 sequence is CASSSTGVRNTIYF. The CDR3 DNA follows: TGTGCCAGCAGTTCCACAGGGGTCAGAAACACCATATATTTT.

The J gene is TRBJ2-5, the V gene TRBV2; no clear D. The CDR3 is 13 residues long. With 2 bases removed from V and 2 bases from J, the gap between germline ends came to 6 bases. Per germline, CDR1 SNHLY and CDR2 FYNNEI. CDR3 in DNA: TGTGCCAGCAGTGAACGCAGGCAAGAGACCCAGTACTTC. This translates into CASSERRQETQYF. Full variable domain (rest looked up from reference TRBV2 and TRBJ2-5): EPEVTQTPSHQVTQMGQEVILRCVPISNHLYFYWYRQILGQKVEFLVSFYNNEISEKSEIFDDQFSVERPDGSNFTLKIRSTKLEDSAMYFCASSERRQETQYFGPGTRLLVL.

CDR3 protein: CASMGGTEAFF. The CDR3 coding sequence is TGTGCCAGCATGGGGGGGACTGAAGCTTTCTTT. The V gene is TRBV2, the J gene TRBJ1-1; a possible D gene is TRBD1 (5 bases). Trimming pared 7 bases from V and 5 bases from J, leaving 8 bases between. Per germline, CDR1 SNHLY and CDR2 FYNNEI. The CDR3 contains 11 residues.

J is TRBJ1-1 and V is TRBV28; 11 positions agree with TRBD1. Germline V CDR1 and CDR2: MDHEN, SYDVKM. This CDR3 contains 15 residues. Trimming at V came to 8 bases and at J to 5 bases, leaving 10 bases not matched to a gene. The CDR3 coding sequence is TGTGCCAGCGGGACAGGGGGAATCGGGGGTACTGAAGCTTTCTTT. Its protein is CASGTGGIGGTEAFF.

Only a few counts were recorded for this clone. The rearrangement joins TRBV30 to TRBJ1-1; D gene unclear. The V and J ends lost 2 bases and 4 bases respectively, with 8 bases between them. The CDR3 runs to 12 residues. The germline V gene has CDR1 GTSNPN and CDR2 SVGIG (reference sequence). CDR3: CAWSSQPTEAFF. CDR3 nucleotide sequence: TGTGCCTGGAGTTCACAGCCCACTGAAGCTTTCTTT. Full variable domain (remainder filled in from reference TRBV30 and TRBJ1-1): SQTIHQWPATLVQPVGSPLSLECTVEGTSNPNLYWYRQAAGRGLQLLFYSVGIGQISSEVPQNLSASRPQDRQFILSSKKLLLSDSGFYLCAWSSQPTEAFFGQGTRLTVV.

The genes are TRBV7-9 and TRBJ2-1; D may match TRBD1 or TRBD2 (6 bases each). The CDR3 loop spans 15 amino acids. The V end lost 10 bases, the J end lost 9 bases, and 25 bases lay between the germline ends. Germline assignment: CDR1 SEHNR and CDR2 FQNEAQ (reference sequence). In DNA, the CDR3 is TGTGCCACCCAGGGGTTCACGGGGGCTAAGGGTGAGCAGTTCTTC. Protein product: CATQGFTGAKGEQFF.

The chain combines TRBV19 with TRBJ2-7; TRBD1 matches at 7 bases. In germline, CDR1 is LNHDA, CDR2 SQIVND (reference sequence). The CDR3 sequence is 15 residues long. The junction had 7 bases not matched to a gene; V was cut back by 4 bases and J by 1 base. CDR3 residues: CASSRPGTASYEQYF. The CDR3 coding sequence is TGTGCCAGTAGTAGACCCGGGACAGCTTCCTACGAGCAGTACTTC. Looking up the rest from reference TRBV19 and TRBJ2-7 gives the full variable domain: DGGITQSPKYLFRKEGQNVTLSCEQNLNHDAMYWYRQDPGQGLRLIYYSQIVNDFQKGDIAEGYSVSREKKESFPLTVTSAQKNPTAFYLCASSRPGTASYEQYFGPGTRLTVT.

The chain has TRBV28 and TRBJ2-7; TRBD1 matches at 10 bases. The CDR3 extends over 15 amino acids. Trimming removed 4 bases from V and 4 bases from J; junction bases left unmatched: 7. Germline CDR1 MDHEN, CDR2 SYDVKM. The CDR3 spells CASSWAGQGQYEQYF. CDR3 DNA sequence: TGTGCCAGCAGTTGGGCGGGACAGGGGCAATACGAGCAGTACTTC.

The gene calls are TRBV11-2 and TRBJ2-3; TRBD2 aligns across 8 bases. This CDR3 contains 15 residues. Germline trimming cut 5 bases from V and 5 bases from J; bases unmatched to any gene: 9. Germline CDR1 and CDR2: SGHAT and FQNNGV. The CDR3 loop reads CASSQGGRRIDTQYF. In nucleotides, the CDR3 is TGTGCCAGCAGCCAGGGCGGGAGGCGCATAGATACGCAGTATTTT.

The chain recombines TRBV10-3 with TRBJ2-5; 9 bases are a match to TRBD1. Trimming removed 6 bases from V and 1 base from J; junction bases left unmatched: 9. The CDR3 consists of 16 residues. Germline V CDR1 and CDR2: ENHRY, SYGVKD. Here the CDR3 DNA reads TGTGCCATCAGCGGGACAGGGTCCTCCGCCCAAGAGACCCAGTACTTC. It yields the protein CAISGTGSSAQETQYF.

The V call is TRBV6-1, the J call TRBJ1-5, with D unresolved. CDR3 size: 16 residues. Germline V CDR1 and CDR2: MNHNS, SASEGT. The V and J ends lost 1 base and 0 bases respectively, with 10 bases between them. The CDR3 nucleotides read TGTGCCAGCAGTGAAGTAGGTGTTTATAGCAATCAGCCCCAGCATTTT. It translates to CASSEVGVYSNQPQHF.

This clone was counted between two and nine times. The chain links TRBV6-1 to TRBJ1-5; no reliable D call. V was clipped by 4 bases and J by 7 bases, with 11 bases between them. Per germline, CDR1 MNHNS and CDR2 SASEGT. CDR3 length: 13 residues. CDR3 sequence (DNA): TGTGCCAGCAGTGGATCTCGCGGCCAGCCCCAGCATTTT. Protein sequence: CASSGSRGQPQHF.

In DNA form, the CDR3 reads TGTGCCAGCAGGAGACAGACATACGAGCAGTACTTC. Its translation is CASRRQTYEQYF. This chain connects TRBV6-1 to TRBJ2-7; D may be TRBD1 (5 bases). CDR1 and CDR2 (germline): MNHNS, SASEGT. The CDR3 is made up of 12 amino acids. V shed 6 bases and J shed 4 bases, with 10 bases lying between them.

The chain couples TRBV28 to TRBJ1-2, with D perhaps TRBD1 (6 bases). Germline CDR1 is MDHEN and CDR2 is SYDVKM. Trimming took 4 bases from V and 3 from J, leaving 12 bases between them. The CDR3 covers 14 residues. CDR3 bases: TGTGCCAGCAGTTCAACAGGGACGGACTATGGCTACACCTTC. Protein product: CASSSTGTDYGYTF.

CDR3 sequence: CASSADYEQYF. DNA for the CDR3: TGCGCCAGCAGTGCAGACTACGAGCAGTACTTC. The chain links TRBV10-2 to TRBJ2-7, with D hard to call. V lost 4 bases and J lost 3, with 4 bases in between. The CDR3 covers 11 residues. Looked up from germline, CDR1 is WSHSY and CDR2 is SAAADI.

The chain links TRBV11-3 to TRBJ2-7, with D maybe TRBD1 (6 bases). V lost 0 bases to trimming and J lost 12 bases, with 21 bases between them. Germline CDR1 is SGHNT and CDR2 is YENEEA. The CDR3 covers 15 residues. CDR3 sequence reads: CASSLEPGVVLSPYF. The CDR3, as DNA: TGTGCCAGCAGCTTAGAGCCAGGGGTCGTTTTATCGCCGTACTTC.

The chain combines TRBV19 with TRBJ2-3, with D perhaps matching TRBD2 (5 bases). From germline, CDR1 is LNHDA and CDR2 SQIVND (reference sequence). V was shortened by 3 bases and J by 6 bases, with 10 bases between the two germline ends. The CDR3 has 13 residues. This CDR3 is CASSISREDTQYF. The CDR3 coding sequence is TGTGCCAGTAGTATCTCTAGGGAGGATACGCAGTATTTT.